The T cell receptor (beta chain) under discussion was sequenced for a study of graft-versus-host responses after intestinal transplantation. Sequenced by immunoSEQ multiplex PCR; TCRdb stores in-frame clones only, minus some. The sample has around 100,000 clones, roughly 93% seen once. The CDR3 covers 15 residues. Germline assignment: CDR1 SGHDN and CDR2 FVKESK. Trimming cost V 3 bases and J 3 bases, with 11 bases left between them. This clone has only one observation. Its antigen is unknown. The study, taken as a whole, reports: Individuals carrying graft-donor T cell macrochimerism showed high graft-versus-host to host-versus-graft clonal ratios in allografts.

V usage is TRBV14 and J usage is TRBJ2-2; D unresolved. This sequence was found in a human donor who received an intestinal transplant. The sample here was unstimulated CD8+ T cells sorted from spleen or lymph node cells, taken before intestinal transplant. CDR3 residues: CASSQRDLYTGELFF. DNA of the CDR3: TGTGCCAGCAGCCAGAGAGATCTTTACACCGGGGAGCTGTTTTTT.